The next 20 T cell receptor beta chains were all read from a single sample in a study of lymphopenia after photon versus proton radiotherapy. TCRdb's copy holds only in-frame clones and misses some; the assay was immunoSEQ multiplex PCR. Of about 45,000 clones in the sample, roughly 87% are singletons; the top ten hold about 2.2%. The source material was peripheral blood, sampled from a patient treated with photon-based radiotherapy. The receptor set was obtained from a man aged 35 to 55 with gastric cancer.

This rearrangement joins TRBV9 to TRBJ2-5, with TRBD2 matching over 8 bases. V was clipped by 0 bases and J by 4 bases; unmatched bases: 5. The CDR3 runs to 15 residues. Germline loops: CDR1 SGDLS, CDR2 YYNGEE. CDR3 sequence (DNA): TGTGCCAGCAGCGTAGCCGGGACTAGGGCAGAGACCCAGTACTTC. It yields the protein CASSVAGTRAETQYF.

V and J are TRBV29-1 and TRBJ1-4; D uncertain. This CDR3 is 11 amino acids long. V shed 4 bases and J shed 8 bases, with 8 bases lying between them. The V gene's germline CDR1 is SQVTM and CDR2 ANQGSEA. CDR3 nucleotide sequence: TGCAGCGTTGTGACTGGGGAAAAACTGTTTTTT. Its translation is CSVVTGEKLFF.

Regarding this clone: The same CDR3 also results from other DNA sequences found in this sample. The chain is built from TRBV6-4 and TRBJ1-2, with 9 bases that match TRBD1. The CDR3 runs 15 residues. CDR1 and CDR2 (germline): MRHNA, SNTAGT. J lost 4 bases, V lost 6 bases, and 9 bases had no gene match. The CDR3 coding sequence is TGTGCCAGCAGGGGACAGGGCCTGGGTATCTATGGCTACACCTTC. This codes for CASRGQGLGIYGYTF.

The chain couples TRBV9 to TRBJ1-5, with TRBD1 as a possible D gene (6 bases). Trimming removed 4 bases at V and 2 bases at J, with 13 bases between. The CDR3 is 15 residues long. Germline V CDR1 and CDR2: SGDLS, YYNGEE. The CDR3 is CASSPGTLGNQPQHF. The CDR3 region has the DNA TGTGCCAGCAGCCCCGGGACACTAGGCAATCAGCCCCAGCATTTT. The full variable domain, completed using reference TRBV9 and TRBJ1-5, is DSGVTQTPKHLITATGQRVTLRCSPRSGDLSVYWYQQSLDQGLQFLIQYYNGEERAKGNILERFSAQQFPDLHSELNLSSLELGDSALYFCASSPGTLGNQPQHFGDGTRLSIL.

The V gene is TRBV5-4, the J gene TRBJ1-2, with D tentatively TRBD1 (5 bases). Germline lookup yields CDR1 SGHNT and CDR2 YYREEE (reference sequence). This CDR3 comprises 14 residues. V was trimmed by 4 bases and J by 4 bases, leaving 14 bases between them. The CDR3 nucleotides are TGTGCCAGCAGCATCCCTACCGGGGCCTATGGCTACACCTTC. Encoded protein: CASSIPTGAYGYTF.

This clone was detected only a few times. The V gene is TRBV29-1, the J gene TRBJ2-7; a possible D gene is TRBD1 (6 bases). In germline, CDR1 is SQVTM, CDR2 ANQGSEA. The V end was cut by 4 bases, the J end by 5 bases, with 15 bases between. The CDR3 contains 13 residues. CDR3 DNA: TGCAGCGTTGCAGGCAGGGGCGTAGACGAGCAGTACTTC. It codes for CSVAGRGVDEQYF.

The gene calls are TRBV7-6 and TRBJ1-5; perhaps TRBD1 as D (5 bases). The ends were cut back, 1 base at V and 7 bases at J, with 14 bases in the middle. The CDR3 totals 15 residues. Germline CDR1 reads SGHVS; CDR2 reads FNYEAQ. CDR3: CASSLGGGTRQPQHF. CDR3 bases: TGTGCCAGCAGCTTAGGAGGTGGGACTCGACAGCCCCAGCATTTT. Looking up the rest from reference TRBV7-6 and TRBJ1-5 gives the full variable domain: GAGVSQSPRYKVTKRGQDVALRCDPISGHVSLYWYRQALGQGPEFLTYFNYEAQQDKSGLPNDRFSAERPEGSISTLTIQRTEQRDSAMYRCASSLGGGTRQPQHFGDGTRLSIL.

The chain uses TRBV6-5 and TRBJ1-5; D unresolved. Germline loops: CDR1 MNHEY, CDR2 SVGAGI. The CDR3 is 14 residues long. Trimming stripped 6 bases from V and 7 bases from J, with 16 bases between. The CDR3 here is CASSREPDGQPQHF. For the CDR3, the DNA is TGTGCCAGCAGCCGGGAACCAGACGGGCAGCCCCAGCATTTT.

The chain links TRBV27 to TRBJ1-1, with D perhaps TRBD1 (5 bases). The CDR3 totals 11 residues. Germline lookup yields CDR1 MNHEY and CDR2 SMNVEV (reference sequence). Trimming left V 2 bases short and J 8 bases short, with 6 bases between. The CDR3 spells CASSLRGEAFF. The CDR3 DNA follows: TGTGCCAGCAGTTTAAGGGGCGAAGCTTTCTTT.

V gene TRBV2 combines with J gene TRBJ2-7; 11 nucleotides agree with TRBD1. The V segment lost 7 bases and the J segment 4 bases; nucleotides outside the gene matches: 6. From germline, CDR1 is SNHLY and CDR2 FYNNEI. The CDR3 has 14 residues. CDR3 loop: CASTLDRGPYEQYF. Written as DNA, the CDR3 is TGTGCCAGCACCTTGGACAGGGGGCCGTACGAGCAGTACTTC.

The CDR3 protein is CASSLVVDRTGRTDTQYF. DNA for the CDR3: TGCGCCAGCAGCTTGGTCGTCGACCGGACAGGGAGGACAGATACGCAGTATTTT. The chain carries TRBV5-1 and TRBJ2-3; 8 bases agree with TRBD1. The V gene end was trimmed by 0 bases and the J gene end by 3 bases; junction bases not matched to a gene: 12. There are 18 residues in the CDR3. CDR1 SGHRS and CDR2 YFSETQ come from the germline V gene. The full variable domain, in which reference TRBV5-1 and TRBJ2-3 provide the parts outside the CDR3, is KAGVTQTPRYLIKTRGQQVTLSCSPISGHRSVSWYQQTPGQGLQFLFEYFSETQRNKGNFPGRFSGRQFSNSRSEMNVSTLELGDSALYLCASSLVVDRTGRTDTQYFGPGTRLTVL.

This chain connects TRBV30 to TRBJ2-3, with D tentatively TRBD2 (7 bases). Germline lookup yields CDR1 GTSNPN and CDR2 SVGIG (reference sequence). V was pared by 3 bases and J by 2 bases, with 21 bases between. The CDR3 length is 17 residues. The CDR3 loop reads CAWSGPWGGQTTDTQYF. In DNA, the CDR3 is TGTGCCTGGAGCGGCCCTTGGGGGGGCCAAACCACAGATACGCAGTATTTT.

In the case of this clone: Other DNA sequences within the sample encode an identical CDR3. This CDR3 reads CAWSPTREAFF. In DNA form, the CDR3 reads TGTGCCTGGAGTCCGACACGTGAAGCTTTCTTT. The genes are TRBV30 and TRBJ1-1; no definite D call. Germline loops: CDR1 GTSNPN, CDR2 SVGIG (reference sequence). The CDR3 has 11 amino acids. Trimming took off 2 bases at V and 7 bases at J, with 8 bases between the two ends.

The V gene is TRBV27, the J gene TRBJ2-7; possible D gene TRBD2, 7 bases. Trimming cost V 2 bases and J 4 bases, with 15 bases left between them. Germline V lookup: CDR1 MNHEY, CDR2 SMNVEV (reference sequence). CDR3 length: 15 amino acids. CDR3 protein: CASSLRGGTLYEQYF. As DNA, the CDR3 is TGTGCCAGCAGTTTAAGGGGGGGCACTTTATACGAGCAGTACTTC.

The rearrangement joins TRBV2 to TRBJ2-4, with TRBD2 as a possible D gene (6 bases). Deletions cut 4 bases from V and 3 bases from J, with 16 bases between. This CDR3 contains 16 residues. Germline CDR1 and CDR2: SNHLY and FYNNEI. CDR3 nucleotides: TGTGCCAGCAGTGTCGGGCGGGGAAGACGCAAAAACATTCAGTACTTC. Its translation: CASSVGRGRRKNIQYF.

In DNA form, the CDR3 reads TGTGCCAGCAGCTTTACGGGGGATACGCAGTATTTT. Amino acid sequence: CASSFTGDTQYF. This sequence joins TRBV11-3 and TRBJ2-3, with D maybe TRBD2 (5 bases). The length of the CDR3 is 12 residues. Trimming shortened V by 3 bases and J by 6 bases, and 7 bases separated the two germline ends. CDR1 is SGHNT and CDR2 is YENEEA in the germline V gene.

The sample holds one count of this clone. This chain connects TRBV6-4 to TRBJ2-2, with D unclear. This CDR3 is 13 amino acids long. The germline gives CDR1 MRHNA, CDR2 SNTAGT. V was pared by 2 bases and J by 0 bases, with 1 base between. CDR3 sequence: CASSDTNTGELFF. The CDR3 nucleotides are TGTGCCAGCAGTGACACGAACACCGGGGAGCTGTTTTTT.

The chain carries TRBV29-1 and TRBJ1-1; D is undetermined. V lost 3 bases and J lost 4, with 9 bases in between. Germline V gene data show CDR1 as SQVTM and CDR2 as ANQGSEA. This CDR3 has 12 amino acids. The CDR3 DNA reads as TGCAGCGTTGAGGAATACGGCACTGAAGCTTTCTTT. Translating gives CSVEEYGTEAFF.

The V gene is TRBV2, the J gene TRBJ1-3; D might be TRBD1 (6 bases). Between the trimmed V and J ends, which lost 6 bases and 4 bases, there was a span of 16 bases. This CDR3 contains 15 residues. Per the germline V gene, CDR1 is SNHLY and CDR2 is FYNNEI. The CDR3 region is CASRGDTGRGNTIYF. In DNA, the CDR3 is TGTGCCAGCAGGGGGGACACGGGGCGAGGAAACACCATATATTTT.

Concerning this clone itself: One junction end does not reproduce the germline sequence, and a read error may be involved. As DNA, the CDR3 is TGTGCCAGCGGTGACAGGGACTATGGCTACACCTTC. Protein sequence: CASGDRDYGYTF. The chain couples TRBV25-1 to TRBJ1-2; TRBD1 aligns across 7 bases. The CDR3 sequence is 12 residues long. Germline V lookup: CDR1 MGHDK, CDR2 SYGVNS.